This T cell receptor (beta chain) stems from a study of cytomegalovirus exposure and HLA in healthy donors. Amplification used 60 Vbeta primers and 13 Jbeta primers. Method: immunoSEQ multiplex PCR; TCRdb's copy keeps in-frame clones and lacks some. The table shows tens of thousands of clones, with about 81% occurring only once. Trimming shortened V by 6 bases and J by 1 base, and 13 bases separated the two germline ends. The CDR3 is 15 residues long. Germline loops: CDR1 MDHEN, CDR2 SYDVKM. Sequencing was performed on PBMCs. The J gene is TRBJ1-3, the V gene TRBV28, with D unclear. The TCR originated in a man aged 65 to 79 in good health and CMV-seronegative. Written as DNA, the CDR3 is TGTGCCAGCAGGCAGGAGGGTAATTCTGGAAACACCATATATTTT. This gives the protein CASRQEGNSGNTIYF.